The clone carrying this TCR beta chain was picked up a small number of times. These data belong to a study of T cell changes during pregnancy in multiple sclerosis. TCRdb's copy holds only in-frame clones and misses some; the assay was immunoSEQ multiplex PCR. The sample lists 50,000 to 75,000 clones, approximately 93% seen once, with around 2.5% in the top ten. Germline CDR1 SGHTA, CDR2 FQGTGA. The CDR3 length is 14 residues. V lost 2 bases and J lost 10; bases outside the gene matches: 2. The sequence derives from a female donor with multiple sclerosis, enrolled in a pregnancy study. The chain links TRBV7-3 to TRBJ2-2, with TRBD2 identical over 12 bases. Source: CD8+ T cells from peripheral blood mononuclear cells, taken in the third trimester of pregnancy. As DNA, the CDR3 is TGTGCCAGCAGCTTACGACTAGCGGGAGCGGAGCTGTTTTTT. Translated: CASSLRLAGAELFF.